This entry is about one T cell receptor (beta chain). This specimen belongs to a study of blood T cell repertoires in COVID-19. About the study: The origin of the acute and convalescent COVID-19 samples was the United States, Italy and Spain.

V lost 1 base and J 5 bases, leaving 15 bases between the germline ends. This CDR3 has 16 residues. Per the germline V gene, CDR1 is SGDLS and CDR2 is YYNGEE. Repertoires were generated with immunoSEQ multiplex PCR, while TCRdb's copy carries only in-frame clones and drops some. This table holds roughly 230,000 clones, about 80% found once. Sequencing was carried out using peripheral blood. The chain employs TRBV9 and TRBJ2-2; D perhaps matches TRBD1 (6 bases). The source of this sequence is a woman in her fifties or sixties with acute or convalescent COVID-19. The CDR3 coding sequence is TGTGCCAGCAGCGTAAGATCACAGGGAATTACCGGGGAGCTGTTTTTT. Protein: CASSVRSQGITGELFF.